The rows below give T cell receptor beta chains drawn from one sample of a study of T cell clones after liver transplantation. Sequencing was performed with immunoSEQ multiplex PCR; in TCRdb, only in-frame clones are kept and a portion is missing. The sample lists 45,000 to 55,000 clones; about 81% were seen once. Sequenced material: CD4+ T cells from blood, taken before liver transplant. These receptors were collected from a human donor who received a liver transplant. Both conserved end residues are part of each CDR3. A D gene is named only where the DNA matches it firmly. The size field is filled for only some rows; it gives once, few, many or a size class.

D gene	J gene	V gene	clone size	CDR3 DNA	CDR3 protein
.	TRBJ1-3	TRBV6-5	.	TGTGCCAGCGGGAGGGGGGGTCCTGGAAACACCATATATTTT	CASGRGGPGNTIYF
.	TRBJ2-7	TRBV27	.	TGTGCCAGCAGTTTAGGTACCCTCTACGAGCAGTACTTC	CASSLGTLYEQYF
.	TRBJ1-6	TRBV7-2	.	TGTGCCAGCAGCAAAACGTGGAGCCGGGTAGAATCACCCCTCCACTTT	CASSKTWSRVESPLHF
.	TRBJ1-3	TRBV6-6	.	TGTGCCAGCAGTTGGGACTCTGGAAACACCATATATTTT	CASSWDSGNTIYF
.	TRBJ2-6	TRBV15	.	TGTGCCACCAGCAGAGATCCTGGCTCCAAGGCTGGGGCCAACGTCCTGACTTTC	CATSRDPGSKAGANVLTF
TRBD1	TRBJ2-2	TRBV7-3	.	TGTGCCAGCAGCTTAATGGGGACAGGGGGCCCCGGGGAGCTGTTTTTT	CASSLMGTGGPGELFF
TRBD2	TRBJ2-7	TRBV30	.	TGTGCCTGGAGTGTAAAGCGGGAAAGCCACGAGCAGTACTTC	CAWSVKRESHEQYF
TRBD2	TRBJ2-3	TRBV2	.	TGTGCCAGCTGGACTAGCGGGGTTGATACGCAGTATTTT	CASWTSGVDTQYF
TRBD1	TRBJ1-4	TRBV2	.	TGTGCCAGCAGAGACAGGGGGTTAACTAATGAAAAACTGTTTTTT	CASRDRGLTNEKLFF
.	TRBJ1-2	TRBV28	.	TGTGCCAGCAGCCTCAGAGCCTCTAACTATGGCTACACCTTC	CASSLRASNYGYTF
TRBD2	TRBJ2-1	TRBV7-2	.	TGTGCCAGCAGCTTAGAGGTTCCAGGACTAGCGGGAGACAATGAGCAGTTCTTC	CASSLEVPGLAGDNEQFF
.	TRBJ2-7	TRBV28	.	TGTGCCAGCGTATCCCAGGGGGGCCCCTACGAGCAGTACTTC	CASVSQGGPYEQYF
TRBD2	TRBJ2-7	TRBV6-1	once	TGTGCCAGCAGTGGCTACGGGGGGGCAGACGAGCAGTACTTC	CASSGYGGADEQYF
.	TRBJ1-4	TRBV4-1	.	TGCGCCAGCAGCCACCCCCGGGCAGCCACAAAGGCTAATGAAAAACTGTTTTTT	CASSHPRAATKANEKLFF
.	TRBJ2-7	TRBV25-1	.	TGTGCCAGCAGTGGGGAAAAGAGCTCCTACGAGCAGTACTTC	CASSGEKSSYEQYF
TRBD1	TRBJ1-5	TRBV6-5	.	TGTGCCAGCAGCCAGGGACAGGGTTTACAGCCCCAGCATTTT	CASSQGQGLQPQHF
.	TRBJ1-3	TRBV7-3	.	TGTGCCAGCAGCGAGGGGGTCTCTGGAAACACCATATATTTT	CASSEGVSGNTIYF
TRBD2	TRBJ2-1	TRBV11-2	.	TGTGCCAGCAGCTTAGATGGGGAAGCGGGAGCATTTCGAGATGAGCAGTTCTTC	CASSLDGEAGAFRDEQFF
.	TRBJ1-4	TRBV19	.	TGTGCCAGTAGTCCTGCCCGTTGGGGGGGGGAGAAAAAACTGTTTTTT	CASSPARWGGEKKLFF
.	TRBJ2-1	TRBV4-2	.	TGTGCCAGCAGCCAAGAGGGGGCCCACAATGAGCAGTTCTTC	CASSQEGAHNEQFF
TRBD2	TRBJ2-7	TRBV7-2	once	TGTGCCAGCAGCAGACGCGGGACTACCGTTTTAGAGAAGTACTTC	CASSRRGTTVLEKYF
.	TRBJ2-7	TRBV6-6	.	TGTGCCAGCAGTACCCCTGGTTACGAGCAGTACTTC	CASSTPGYEQYF